A single sample is the source of the 29 T cell receptor beta chains below, sequenced in a study of cytomegalovirus exposure and HLA in healthy donors. Primers included in the PCR were 60 Vbeta and 13 Jbeta primers. TCRdb keeps only in-frame clones here, not all; method: immunoSEQ multiplex PCR. This sample lists 110,000 to 150,000 clones; its ten largest clones have around 2.2%. The specimen sequenced was PBMCs. The receptors shown here come from a young woman in good health and CMV-seronegative.

V is TRBV10-2 and J is TRBJ1-6, with TRBD1 matching over 7 bases. CDR3 size: 15 residues. Trimming at V came to 2 bases and at J to 8 bases, leaving 6 bases not matched to a gene. Germline values: CDR1 WSHSY, CDR2 SAAADI. In nucleotides, the CDR3 is TGCGCCAGCAGTGAGGACAGGGTATTTGATTCACCCCTCCACTTT. Encoded protein: CASSEDRVFDSPLHF.

The gene calls are TRBV19 and TRBJ1-2; TRBD1 aligns across 9 bases. The CDR3 covers 14 residues. Germline CDR1 is LNHDA and CDR2 is SQIVND (reference sequence). Trimming took 8 bases from V and 9 from J; bases not matched to a gene: 13. The CDR3 region has the DNA TGTGCCAGTCCCCCGTTGACAGGGGGTTTTAGCTACACCTTC. Protein sequence: CASPPLTGGFSYTF.

Comment on this clone: Other DNA sequences within the sample encode an identical CDR3. The genes are TRBV6-5 and TRBJ1-3; TRBD1 matches at 7 bases. The germline V gene encodes CDR1 MNHEY and CDR2 SVGAGI. V shed 7 bases, J shed 8 bases, and the junction held 14 bases outside the gene matches. This CDR3 is 15 amino acids long. The CDR3 DNA reads TGTGCCAGCACTACGAAGCGACAGGGAGGATACACCATATATTTT. Its translation is CASTTKRQGGYTIYF.

The rearrangement links TRBV5-1 to TRBJ2-5, with 10 nucleotides matching TRBD2. The CDR3 length is 16 residues. The ends lost 0 bases at V and 5 bases at J; junction bases unmatched: 7. Germline assignment: CDR1 SGHRS and CDR2 YFSETQ. The CDR3 DNA sequence: TGCGCCAGCAGCTTGGGTAGGCTAGCGGGAGCGGAGACCCAGTACTTC. This codes for CASSLGRLAGAETQYF. Together with reference TRBV5-1 and TRBJ2-5, the CDR3 gives the full variable domain: KAGVTQTPRYLIKTRGQQVTLSCSPISGHRSVSWYQQTPGQGLQFLFEYFSETQRNKGNFPGRFSGRQFSNSRSEMNVSTLELGDSALYLCASSLGRLAGAETQYFGPGTRLLVL.

The chain recombines TRBV7-8 with TRBJ1-1; TRBD1 matches 9 bases. The CDR3 has 20 residues. Trimming at V came to 5 bases and at J to 1 base, leaving 20 bases not matched to a gene. The germline V gene encodes CDR1 SGHVS and CDR2 FQNEAQ. The CDR3 DNA reads as TGTGCCAGCAGCCTAAGAATAAGACGGGACAGGGAGGGCCCGAACACTGAAGCTTTCTTT. Encoded protein: CASSLRIRRDREGPNTEAFF.

The genes are TRBV10-3 and TRBJ2-5, with 10 bases identical to TRBD1. CDR1 and CDR2 from the germline V gene are ENHRY and SYGVKD. The CDR3 is 14 residues long. With 6 bases clipped from V and 4 bases from J, the junction kept 5 bases outside the gene matches. CDR3 in amino acids: CAISGTGDGETQYF. The CDR3 coding sequence is TGTGCCATCAGCGGGACAGGGGACGGAGAGACCCAGTACTTC.

V and J are TRBV7-2 and TRBJ2-1; D possibly corresponds to TRBD2 (5 bases). The CDR3 runs to 14 residues. V shed 0 bases and J shed 8 bases, with 11 bases lying between them. CDR1 and CDR2 from the germline V gene are SGHTA and FQGNSA. CDR3: CASSLAGIIDEQFF. CDR3 in DNA: TGTGCCAGCAGCTTAGCCGGGATTATCGATGAGCAGTTCTTC.

The chain has TRBV7-9 and TRBJ1-1; D remains ambiguous. V dropped 3 bases and J dropped 6 bases, with 11 bases sitting between them. In germline, CDR1 is SEHNR, CDR2 FQNEAQ (reference sequence). The CDR3 has 13 amino acids. The CDR3, as DNA: TGTGCCAGCAGCTTTTTGGCCGTATCTGAAGCTTTCTTT. Translating gives CASSFLAVSEAFF.

The chain links TRBV30 to TRBJ2-5, with 9 bases lining up with TRBD2. V shed 0 bases and J 4 bases; nucleotides not matched to a gene: 9. Germline lookup yields CDR1 GTSNPN and CDR2 SVGIG (reference sequence). The CDR3 runs to 16 residues. The DNA for the CDR3 is TGTGCCTGGAGTGTGGTGGCTAGCGGGATTTCAGAGACCCAGTACTTC. Encoded protein: CAWSVVASGISETQYF.

The chain couples TRBV29-1 to TRBJ2-2; 9 nucleotides agree with TRBD2. The CDR3 runs 14 residues. V lost 5 bases to trimming and J lost 0 bases; unmatched junction nucleotides: 1. Germline CDR1 reads SQVTM; CDR2 reads ANQGSEA. The CDR3 DNA sequence: TGCAGCGTTCAGCGGGAGGCGAACACCGGGGAGCTGTTTTTT. This encodes CSVQREANTGELFF.

This sequence joins TRBV29-1 and TRBJ1-2; maybe TRBD1 (5 bases). Per germline, CDR1 SQVTM and CDR2 ANQGSEA. Trimming removed 6 bases from V and 2 bases from J, with 22 bases in between. The CDR3 is made up of 16 amino acids. The CDR3 reads CSVANSGGDSNYGYTF. CDR3 nucleotide sequence: TGCAGCGTCGCAAATTCAGGCGGGGACTCCAACTATGGCTACACCTTC.

V gene TRBV6-5 combines with J gene TRBJ2-2, with D maybe TRBD2 (5 bases). Germline V gene data show CDR1 as MNHEY and CDR2 as SVGAGI. This CDR3 has 16 amino acids. The germline V and J ends were trimmed by 0 bases and 5 bases, with 13 bases remaining between them. CDR3 nucleotide sequence: TGTGCCAGCAGTTACTCGCCGGGATTGGAGACCGGGGAGCTGTTTTTT. Its translation is CASSYSPGLETGELFF.

The J gene is TRBJ1-2, the V gene TRBV6-5; D uncertain. CDR1 and CDR2 from the germline V gene are MNHEY and SVGAGI. The CDR3 covers 11 residues. V shed 6 bases and J shed 4 bases, with 6 bases lying between them. In nucleotides, the CDR3 is TGTGCCAGCAGCCCGGGCTATGGCTACACCTTC. It translates to CASSPGYGYTF.

The chain is built from TRBV19 and TRBJ2-1; TRBD1 is a possible D gene (6 bases). The germline V gene encodes CDR1 LNHDA and CDR2 SQIVND (reference sequence). Trimming shortened V by 3 bases and J by 7 bases, and 19 bases separated the two germline ends. The CDR3 runs 16 residues. CDR3 sequence (DNA): TGTGCCAGTAGTATGAGACAGGCGAGGAGTCTGAATGAGCAGTTCTTC. Translating it yields CASSMRQARSLNEQFF.

V gene TRBV7-9 combines with J gene TRBJ1-1; D not certain. The CDR3 spans 14 residues. V lost 5 bases and J lost 7, with 17 bases in between. Germline V gives CDR1 SEHNR, CDR2 FQNEAQ (reference sequence). CDR3 in DNA: TGTGCCAGCAGCGCACCCGGGAGAATAAATGAAGCTTTCTTT. It translates to CASSAPGRINEAFF.

The chain uses TRBV5-1 and TRBJ2-1; 8 bases are shared with TRBD2. The ends lost 4 bases at V and 6 bases at J; junction bases unmatched: 6. The CDR3 spans 14 residues. Germline CDR1 reads SGHRS; CDR2 reads YFSETQ. This chain's CDR3 is CASSASTSANEQFF. The CDR3 coding sequence is TGCGCCAGCAGCGCCTCGACTAGCGCCAATGAGCAGTTCTTC.

The chain joins TRBV27 to TRBJ1-1; 10 bases are shared with TRBD1. V gave up 10 bases and J gave up 1 base; unmatched junction bases: 12. The V gene's germline CDR1 is MNHEY and CDR2 SMNVEV (reference sequence). The CDR3 is made up of 16 amino acids. CDR3: CATDPPRDRGNTEAFF. CDR3 nucleotide sequence: TGTGCCACCGATCCTCCCCGGGACAGGGGGAACACTGAAGCTTTCTTT.

The chain combines TRBV29-1 with TRBJ2-1; 14 bases agree with TRBD2. The ends lost 7 bases at V and 8 bases at J; junction bases unmatched: 10. There are 15 residues in the CDR3. Germline loops: CDR1 SQVTM, CDR2 ANQGSEA. CDR3 DNA: TGCAGCGCAGCAACGGGACTAGCGGGAGATGATGAGCAGTTCTTC. It encodes CSAATGLAGDDEQFF.

The chain employs TRBV18 and TRBJ2-3, with D possibly matching TRBD1 (6 bases). Germline V gene data show CDR1 as KGHSH and CDR2 as LQKENI. V shed 1 base and J shed 3 bases, with 8 bases lying between them. The CDR3 is 14 residues long. Written as DNA, the CDR3 is TGTGCCAGCTCACCACGGGGGCTGACAGATACGCAGTATTTT. Amino acid sequence: CASSPRGLTDTQYF. Using reference TRBV18 and TRBJ2-3 for the parts outside the CDR3, the full variable domain is NAGVMQNPRHLVRRRGQEARLRCSPMKGHSHVYWYRQLPEEGLKFMVYLQKENIIDESGMPKERFSAEFPKEGPSILRIQQVVRGDSAAYFCASSPRGLTDTQYFGPGTRLTVL.

This chain connects TRBV7-9 to TRBJ2-1; the D gene is possibly TRBD2 (6 bases). The CDR3 is made up of 14 amino acids. CDR1 and CDR2 from the germline V gene are SEHNR and FQNEAQ (reference sequence). V gave up 8 bases and J gave up 3 bases, with 14 bases separating them. The CDR3 reads CASAPREVYNEQFF. CDR3 DNA sequence: TGTGCCAGCGCGCCTAGGGAGGTCTACAATGAGCAGTTCTTC.

The V gene is TRBV5-1, the J gene TRBJ2-7; TRBD1 aligns across 12 bases. V lost 5 bases, J lost 3 bases, and 6 bases stayed unmatched. In germline, CDR1 is SGHRS, CDR2 YFSETQ. The CDR3 loop spans 15 amino acids. The CDR3 loop is CASRAGTGGNYEQYF. CDR3 coding DNA: TGCGCCAGCAGAGCGGGGACAGGGGGCAACTACGAGCAGTACTTC.

J is TRBJ1-2 and V is TRBV7-2; D may be TRBD1 (5 bases). CDR3 length: 14 residues. Germline V gene lookup returns CDR1 SGHTA and CDR2 FQGNSA. V was shortened by 1 base and J by 5 bases, with 11 bases between the two germline ends. CDR3 nucleotide sequence: TGTGCCAGCAGCTTAGATGGGGCAGTATATGGCTACACCTTC. This gives the protein CASSLDGAVYGYTF. The full variable domain, rest sourced from reference TRBV7-2 and TRBJ1-2, is GAGVSQSPSNKVTEKGKDVELRCDPISGHTALYWYRQSLGQGLEFLIYFQGNSAPDKSGLPSDRFSAERTGGSVSTLTIQRTQQEDSAVYLCASSLDGAVYGYTFGSGTRLTVV.

V is TRBV15 and J is TRBJ2-1; a possible D gene is TRBD1 (5 bases). The CDR3 consists of 13 residues. Germline V gene lookup returns CDR1 LNHNV and CDR2 YYDKDF (reference sequence). V was shortened by 0 bases and J by 9 bases, with 9 bases between the two germline ends. The CDR3 sequence is CATSRDRAREQFF. Here the CDR3 DNA reads TGTGCCACCAGCAGAGACAGGGCCCGTGAGCAGTTCTTC.

V is TRBV18 and J is TRBJ1-1; no firm D call. This CDR3 is 14 amino acids long. Germline V CDR1 and CDR2: KGHSH, LQKENI. Trimming took off 0 bases at V and 5 bases at J, with 10 bases between the two ends. The chain's CDR3 is CASSPPPLGTEAFF. The CDR3, as DNA: TGTGCCAGCTCACCACCGCCCCTAGGTACTGAAGCTTTCTTT.

This chain joins TRBV5-1 and TRBJ2-2; 8 bases are a match to TRBD1. J gave up 4 bases and V 1 base, and 3 bases lay outside the gene matches. Germline lookup yields CDR1 SGHRS and CDR2 YFSETQ. The CDR3 runs 15 residues. CDR3 sequence reads: CASSLRDRLTGELFF. Written as DNA, the CDR3 is TGCGCCAGCAGCTTGAGGGACAGGCTCACCGGGGAGCTGTTTTTT.

The V gene is TRBV27, the J gene TRBJ1-2; perhaps TRBD1 as D (6 bases). This CDR3 is built from 15 residues. The germline V gene encodes CDR1 MNHEY and CDR2 SMNVEV (reference sequence). The germline V and J ends were trimmed by 5 bases and 4 bases, with 17 bases remaining between them. The CDR3 spells CASSTTGRGSYGYTF. In nucleotides, the CDR3 is TGTGCCAGCAGTACCACAGGGCGAGGAAGCTATGGCTACACCTTC.

DNA of the CDR3: TGTGCCAGCAGCTTCCTGACAAGCACAGATACGCAGTATTTT. This gives the protein CASSFLTSTDTQYF. V and J are TRBV7-9 and TRBJ2-3; D is unresolved. Germline assignment: CDR1 SEHNR and CDR2 FQNEAQ (reference sequence). The ends were cut back, 3 bases at V and 0 bases at J, with 7 bases in the middle. The CDR3 is 14 residues long.

The genes are TRBV6-6 and TRBJ1-5, with D maybe TRBD1 (5 bases). Germline V gene data show CDR1 as MNHNY and CDR2 as SVGAGI (reference sequence). The CDR3 sequence is 15 residues long. The V end lost 1 base, the J end lost 5 bases, and 12 bases lay between the germline ends. DNA for the CDR3: TGTGCCAGCAGTTACTTACGACAGCCCGATCAGCCCCAGCATTTT. Translating it yields CASSYLRQPDQPQHF.

The J gene is TRBJ1-1, the V gene TRBV27, with D uncertain. The CDR3 totals 13 residues. Germline V gene sequence: CDR1 MNHEY, CDR2 SMNVEV (reference sequence). V shed 0 bases and J shed 7 bases, with 9 bases lying between them. The CDR3 sequence is CASSLSFPLEAFF. In DNA form, the CDR3 reads TGTGCCAGCAGTTTATCATTCCCTCTTGAAGCTTTCTTT.